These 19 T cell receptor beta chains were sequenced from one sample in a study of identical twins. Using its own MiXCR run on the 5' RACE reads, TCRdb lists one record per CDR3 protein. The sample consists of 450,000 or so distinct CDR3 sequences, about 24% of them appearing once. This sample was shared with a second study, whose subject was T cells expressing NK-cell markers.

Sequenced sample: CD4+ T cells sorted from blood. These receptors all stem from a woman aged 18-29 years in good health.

CDR3 in amino acids: CSARSQLSGANVLTF. The DNA of the CDR3 is TGCAGTGCTAGGTCCCAGCTCTCTGGGGCCAACGTCCTGACTTTC. V is TRBV20-1 and J is TRBJ2-6; no clear D. The CDR3 is 15 residues long. The V gene lost 3 bases and the J gene lost 0 bases, with 9 bases spanning the gap. Germline CDR1 is DFQATT and CDR2 is SNEGSKA (reference sequence).

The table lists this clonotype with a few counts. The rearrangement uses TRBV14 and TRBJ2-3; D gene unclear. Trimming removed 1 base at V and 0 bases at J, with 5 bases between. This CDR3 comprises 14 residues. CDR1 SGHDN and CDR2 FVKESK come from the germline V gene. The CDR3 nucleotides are TGTGCCAGCAGCCAAGGGGCCAGCACAGATACGCAGTATTTT. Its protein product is CASSQGASTDTQYF.

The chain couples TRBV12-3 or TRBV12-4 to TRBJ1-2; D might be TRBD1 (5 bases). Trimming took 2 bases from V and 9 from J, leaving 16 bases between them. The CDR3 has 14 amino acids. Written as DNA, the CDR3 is TGTGCCAGCAGTTTAAGGCAGGGCCTGGGTAGCTACACCTTC. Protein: CASSLRQGLGSYTF.

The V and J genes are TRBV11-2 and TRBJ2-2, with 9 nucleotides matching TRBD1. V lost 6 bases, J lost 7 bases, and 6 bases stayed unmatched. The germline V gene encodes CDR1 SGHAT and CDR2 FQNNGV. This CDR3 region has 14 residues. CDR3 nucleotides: TGTGCCAGCAGTTTACAGGGGGCGAACGGGGAGCTGTTTTTT. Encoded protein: CASSLQGANGELFF.

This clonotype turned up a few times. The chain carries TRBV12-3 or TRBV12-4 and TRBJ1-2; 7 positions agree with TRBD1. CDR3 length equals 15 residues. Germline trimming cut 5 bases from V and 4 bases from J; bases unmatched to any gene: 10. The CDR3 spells CASSPSGRGLYGYTF. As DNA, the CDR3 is TGTGCCAGCAGTCCCTCGGGTAGGGGGCTCTATGGCTACACCTTC.

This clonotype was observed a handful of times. The chain's CDR3 is CATTLGMGTDTQYF. In nucleotides, the CDR3 is TGCGCCACTACCTTAGGAATGGGCACAGATACGCAGTATTTT. The chain employs TRBV5-1 and TRBJ2-3, with D hard to call. The CDR3 loop spans 14 amino acids. Deletions cut 9 bases from V and 1 base from J, with 15 bases between. CDR1 is SGHRS, CDR2 YFSETQ, per germline. The whole variable domain, remainder taken from reference TRBV5-1 and TRBJ2-3, is KAGVTQTPRYLIKTRGQQVTLSCSPISGHRSVSWYQQTPGQGLQFLFEYFSETQRNKGNFPGRFSGRQFSNSRSEMNVSTLELGDSALYLCATTLGMGTDTQYFGPGTRLTVL.

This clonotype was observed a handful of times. The CDR3 spells CSGAGGEISSYEQYF. The CDR3 DNA reads TGCAGTGGCGCGGGGGGAGAGATAAGCTCCTACGAGCAGTACTTC. The chain is built from TRBV20-1 and TRBJ2-7; TRBD2 matches 8 bases. V shed 7 bases and J 0 bases; nucleotides not matched to a gene: 11. This CDR3 comprises 15 residues. Germline V gene data show CDR1 as DFQATT and CDR2 as SNEGSKA (reference sequence).

The CDR3 bases are TGTGCCAGCAGCTCGGGTCCCTGGGGCACAGATACGCAGTATTTT. Encoded protein: CASSSGPWGTDTQYF. V and J are TRBV12-3 or TRBV12-4 and TRBJ2-3, with no clear D. V dropped 6 bases and J dropped 1 base, with 14 bases sitting between them. CDR3 length: 15 amino acids.

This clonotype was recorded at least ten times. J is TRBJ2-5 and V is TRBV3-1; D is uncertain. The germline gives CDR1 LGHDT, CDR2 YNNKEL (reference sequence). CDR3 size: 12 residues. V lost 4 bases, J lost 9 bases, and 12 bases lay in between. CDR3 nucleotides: TGTGCCAGCAGCCCCTTTGAGTCGTCCCAGTACTTC. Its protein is CASSPFESSQYF.

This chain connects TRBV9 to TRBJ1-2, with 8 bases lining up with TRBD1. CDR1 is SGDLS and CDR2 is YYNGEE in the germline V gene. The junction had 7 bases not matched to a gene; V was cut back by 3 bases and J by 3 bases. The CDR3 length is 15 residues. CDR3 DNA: TGTGCCAGCAGCGACCGGACAGGGAGCTACTATGGCTACACCTTC. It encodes CASSDRTGSYYGYTF.

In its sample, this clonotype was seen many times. The CDR3 coding sequence is TGCAGCGTTGAAGAGACCTATGGCTACACCTTC. Translated, it gives CSVEETYGYTF. V usage is TRBV29-1 and J usage is TRBJ1-2; D ambiguous. The V gene's germline CDR1 is SQVTM and CDR2 ANQGSEA. The V gene lost 0 bases and the J gene lost 4 bases, with 3 bases spanning the gap. This CDR3 is 11 amino acids long.

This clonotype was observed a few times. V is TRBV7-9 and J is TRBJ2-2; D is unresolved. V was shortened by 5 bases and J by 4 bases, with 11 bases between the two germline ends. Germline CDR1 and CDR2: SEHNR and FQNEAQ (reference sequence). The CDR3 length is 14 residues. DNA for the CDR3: TGTGCCAGCAGCCCCACCTACAGCACCGGGGAGCTGTTTTTT. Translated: CASSPTYSTGELFF.

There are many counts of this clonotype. CDR3 bases: TGTGCTACAGGGGAGAACACTGAAGCTTTCTTT. It yields the protein CATGENTEAFF. The chain has TRBV2 and TRBJ1-1; 7 bases align to TRBD1. This CDR3 is 11 amino acids long. In germline, CDR1 is SNHLY, CDR2 FYNNEI.

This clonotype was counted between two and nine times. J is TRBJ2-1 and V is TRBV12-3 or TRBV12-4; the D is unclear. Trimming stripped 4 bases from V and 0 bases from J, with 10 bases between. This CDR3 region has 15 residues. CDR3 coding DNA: TGTGCCAGCAGTTCGTGGAGAAGCTCCTACAATGAGCAGTTCTTC. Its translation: CASSSWRSSYNEQFF.

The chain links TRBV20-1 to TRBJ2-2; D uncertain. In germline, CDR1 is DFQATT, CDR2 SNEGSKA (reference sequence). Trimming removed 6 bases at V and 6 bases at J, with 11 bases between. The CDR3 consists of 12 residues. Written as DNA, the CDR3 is TGCAGTGCCGGACCCACTCCCGGGGAGCTGTTTTTT. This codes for CSAGPTPGELFF.

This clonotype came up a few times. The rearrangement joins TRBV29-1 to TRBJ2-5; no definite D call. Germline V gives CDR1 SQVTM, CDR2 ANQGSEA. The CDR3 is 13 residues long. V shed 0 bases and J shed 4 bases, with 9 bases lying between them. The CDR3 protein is CSVEESGGETQYF. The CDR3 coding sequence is TGCAGCGTTGAAGAGAGTGGCGGAGAGACCCAGTACTTC.

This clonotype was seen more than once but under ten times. CDR3 DNA sequence: TGTGCCAGCAGCTTGCGCTGGCCTGAAGCTTTCTTT. Its translation: CASSLRWPEAFF. The gene calls are TRBV7-9 and TRBJ1-1, with D uncertain. CDR1 and CDR2 (germline): SEHNR, FQNEAQ (reference sequence). V lost 3 bases and J 6 bases, leaving 8 bases between the germline ends. CDR3 length: 12 amino acids.

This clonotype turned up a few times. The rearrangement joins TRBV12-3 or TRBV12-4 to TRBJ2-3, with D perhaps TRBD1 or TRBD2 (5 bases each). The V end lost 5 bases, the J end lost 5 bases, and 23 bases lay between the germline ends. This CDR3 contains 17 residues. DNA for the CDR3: TGTGCCAGCAGTCCCGGGGCGCGACGCATTGTCCTAGATACGCAGTATTTT. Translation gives CASSPGARRIVLDTQYF.

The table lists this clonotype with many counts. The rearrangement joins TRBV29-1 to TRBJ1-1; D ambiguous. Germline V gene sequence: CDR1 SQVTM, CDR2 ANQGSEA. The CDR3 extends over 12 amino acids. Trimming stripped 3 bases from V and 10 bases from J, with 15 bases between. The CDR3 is CSVERAAPGAFF. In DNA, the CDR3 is TGCAGCGTTGAGCGGGCAGCCCCTGGAGCTTTCTTT.